The entry that follows covers one T cell receptor (beta chain) sequence. This specimen comes from a study of blood T cell repertoires in COVID-19. Residents of 24 US areas, aged about 18 to 89 years, made up the participants. CDR3 length: 17 amino acids. Trimming removed 0 bases from V and 1 base from J; junction bases left unmatched: 6. Germline CDR1 LGHDT, CDR2 YNNKEL (reference sequence). Method: immunoSEQ multiplex PCR; TCRdb's copy keeps in-frame clones and lacks some. The table has 200,000 to 250,000 clones, about 90% seen once. This TCR derives from a woman aged 25 to 45 who had been exposed to COVID-19. The V gene is TRBV3-1 (or the pseudogene TRBV3-2), the J gene TRBJ2-3; 8 positions match TRBD2. Sequenced material: PBMCs or T cells enriched from blood (not recorded which). This CDR3 is CASSQDWREEGTDTQYF. CDR3 sequence (DNA): TGTGCCAGCAGCCAAGACTGGCGGGAGGAGGGCACAGATACGCAGTATTTT.